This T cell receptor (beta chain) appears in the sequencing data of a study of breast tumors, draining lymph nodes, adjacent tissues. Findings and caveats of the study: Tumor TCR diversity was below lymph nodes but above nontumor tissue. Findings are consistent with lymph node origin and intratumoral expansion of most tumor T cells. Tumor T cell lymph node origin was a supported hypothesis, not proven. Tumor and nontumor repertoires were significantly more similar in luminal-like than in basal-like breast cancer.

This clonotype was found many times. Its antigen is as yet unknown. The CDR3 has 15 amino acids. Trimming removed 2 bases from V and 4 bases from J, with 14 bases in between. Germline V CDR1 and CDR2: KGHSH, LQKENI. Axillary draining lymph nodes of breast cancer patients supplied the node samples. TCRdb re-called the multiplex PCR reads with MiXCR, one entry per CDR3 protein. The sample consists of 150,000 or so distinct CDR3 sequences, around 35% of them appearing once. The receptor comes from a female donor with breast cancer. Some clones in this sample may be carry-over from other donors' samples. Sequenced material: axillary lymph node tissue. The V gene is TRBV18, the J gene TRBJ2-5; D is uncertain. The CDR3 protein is CASSPAGLKGETQYF. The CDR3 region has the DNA TGTGCCAGCTCACCAGCAGGCTTAAAAGGAGAGACCCAGTACTTC.